This record covers a single TCR beta chain. The antigen is not known. With the Oncomine TCR Beta short-read assay, DNA from cultured CD4+ T cells was sequenced. TCRdb itself ran the PCR reads through MiXCR, one entry per CDR3 protein. The sample yields around 11,000 distinct CDR3 sequences, around three quarters seen once. Described treatment: roughly 11-day PBMC culture with coronavirus spike peptide pools or control peptides (ViraFEST assay). Antigen-specific T cell expansion with peptide pools preceded TCR sequencing in the ViraFEST approach. Peptide pools at 10 ug/ml and IL-2 at roughly 9.3 IU/ml were added to cultures of two million PBMCs per well. The trim removed 4 bases at V and 0 bases at J, leaving 4 bases unmatched. This CDR3 has 15 residues. The germline gives CDR1 MNHEY, CDR2 SVGAGI. The source of the sample is a study of vaccination and CD4 T cells after COVID-19. Study at large: Treatment of control cultures consisted of a CEFX pool, an HIV-1 Nef pool, or no peptide. Regarding the study as a whole: Sampling was limited to relatively few convalescent patients, with no early post-infection timepoints studied.

The sequenced material came from CD4+ T cells from blood, cultured in vitro. The receptor comes from a human donor who had recovered from COVID-19. The J gene is TRBJ2-7, the V gene TRBV6-5, with 9 positions matching TRBD2. The CDR3 loop is CASSSAREGSYEQYF. The CDR3 DNA is TGTGCCAGCAGTTCGGCGCGGGAGGGCTCCTACGAGCAGTACTTC.